This TCR beta chain was documented in a study of radiotherapy plus CTLA-4 blockade in lung cancer. Whole-study results and caveats: Some TCR clones had been derived from tumors. These clones expanded in peripheral blood after radiotherapy plus ipilimumab.

Comment on this clone: Antigen specificity is unknown.

The table came from immunoSEQ multiplex PCR; TCRdb's copy has only in-frame clones and leaves some out. Among fewer than 140,000 clones, roughly 84% were seen once, and the ten largest hold 2% to 2.5%. This receptor was obtained from a human donor with non-small cell lung cancer that progressed on radiotherapy plus ipilimumab. Some clones in this sample may be carry-over from other donors' samples. Here the sequenced sample was peripheral blood, taken from a patient treated with radiotherapy plus ipilimumab.

CDR3 amino acids: CASSQGDSLLHF. Written as DNA, the CDR3 is TGCGCCAGCAGCCAAGGCGACAGCCTTCTCCACTTT. The chain recombines TRBV4-1 with TRBJ1-6; D might be TRBD1 (5 bases). Germline V CDR1 and CDR2: MGHRA, YSYEKL. CDR3 length: 12 amino acids. V lost 1 base, J lost 16 bases, and 11 bases lay in between.